Following are 18 T cell receptor beta chains from one sample sequenced in a study of shared clonotypes between healthy human individuals. Only in-frame clones appear in the TCRdb table, and some are missing; sequencing was by immunoSEQ multiplex PCR. The table shows roughly 2,500,000 clones, with roughly 93% occurring only once. The sample consisted of naive CD4+ T cells from PBMCs. Noted subset: CD45RA+ positively selected. The receptors originated from a man between 18 and 35 years old in good health. Some clones in this sample may be carry-over from other donors' samples.

With regard to this clone: Within the sample, other DNA sequences also encode this same CDR3. The chain combines TRBV6-5 with TRBJ2-2, with D perhaps matching TRBD1 (7 bases). Per germline, CDR1 MNHEY and CDR2 SVGAGI. V shed 6 bases and J shed 5 bases, with 16 bases lying between them. The CDR3 is 15 residues long. The CDR3 nucleotides are TGTGCCAGCAGCCGGGGGCAGGGGGGTACCGGGGAGCTGTTTTTT. Translated: CASSRGQGGTGELFF.

V and J are TRBV7-9 and TRBJ2-5; 8 bases agree with TRBD1. Near its end, the DNA agrees better with TRBJ2-7, so the J call may be wrong. This CDR3 has 15 residues. Germline lookup yields CDR1 SEHNR and CDR2 FQNEAQ (reference sequence). CDR3 region: CASSPWTGSSYEQYF. CDR3 nucleotide sequence: TGTGCCAGCAGCCCTTGGACAGGGAGCTCCTACGAGCAGTACTTC.

The DNA of the CDR3 is TGTGCCAGCAGCTTAGATGGTCAGTCCTACAATGAGCAGTTCTTC. It translates to CASSLDGQSYNEQFF. The V call is TRBV7-2, the J call TRBJ2-1; no firm D call. This CDR3 is 15 amino acids long. V lost 1 base and J lost 1, with 8 bases in between. Per the germline V gene, CDR1 is SGHTA and CDR2 is FQGNSA.

CDR3 loop: CASSLESGAAALYYEQYF. The CDR3 DNA reads TGCGCCAGCAGCTTGGAGTCTGGTGCAGCGGCCTTATACTACGAGCAGTACTTC. This sequence joins TRBV5-1 and TRBJ2-7, with D tentatively TRBD2 (5 bases). The CDR3 totals 18 residues. Trimming took off 0 bases at V and 3 bases at J, with 22 bases between the two ends. Germline assignment: CDR1 SGHRS and CDR2 YFSETQ.

The chain uses TRBV28 and TRBJ2-3; tentative D call: TRBD2 (6 bases). The CDR3 length is 15 residues. Trimming took 5 bases from V and 8 from J, leaving 20 bases between them. The germline V gene has CDR1 MDHEN and CDR2 SYDVKM. CDR3 DNA: TGTGCCAGCAGTCCCTCGGGGGTCCCGACGGGTACGCAGTATTTT. Encoded protein: CASSPSGVPTGTQYF. The full variable domain, completed using reference TRBV28 and TRBJ2-3, is DVKVTQSSRYLVKRTGEKVFLECVQDMDHENMFWYRQDPGLGLRLIYFSYDVKMKEKGDIPEGYSVSREKKERFSLILESASTNQTSMYLCASSPSGVPTGTQYFGPGTRLTVL.

The chain employs TRBV2 and TRBJ2-5; D is perhaps TRBD1 (6 bases). The CDR3 totals 13 residues. The V gene lost 6 bases and the J gene lost 4 bases, with 12 bases spanning the gap. Germline CDR1 reads SNHLY; CDR2 reads FYNNEI. CDR3: CASRETGPETQYF. Here the CDR3 DNA reads TGTGCCAGCAGGGAGACAGGCCCAGAGACCCAGTACTTC.

Only a few counts were recorded for this clone. V usage is TRBV18 and J usage is TRBJ1-2; D is unclear. Germline V gene sequence: CDR1 KGHSH, CDR2 LQKENI. Between the trimmed V and J ends, which lost 3 bases and 7 bases, there was a span of 12 bases. The CDR3 spans 13 residues. The CDR3 sequence is CASSPRRSGGYTF. For the CDR3, the DNA is TGTGCCAGCTCACCGAGGCGAAGCGGTGGCTACACCTTC. Using reference TRBV18 and TRBJ1-2 for the parts outside the CDR3, the full variable domain is NAGVMQNPRHLVRRRGQEARLRCSPMKGHSHVYWYRQLPEEGLKFMVYLQKENIIDESGMPKERFSAEFPKEGPSILRIQQVVRGDSAAYFCASSPRRSGGYTFGSGTRLTVV.

The rearrangement joins TRBV27 to TRBJ2-1, with TRBD2 matching 14 bases. The CDR3 extends over 15 amino acids. Trimming took 3 bases from V and 8 from J; bases not matched to a gene: 3. Germline V gene lookup returns CDR1 MNHEY and CDR2 SMNVEV (reference sequence). In DNA form, the CDR3 reads TGTGCCAGCAGTTTGACTAGCGGGAGGGCCGATGAGCAGTTCTTC. It encodes CASSLTSGRADEQFF.

A word on this clone: At the DNA level, this CDR3 is encoded by other sequences in the same sample as well. The V gene is TRBV14, the J gene TRBJ2-7; D unclear. Trimming cost V 3 bases and J 2 bases, with 2 bases left between them. Per germline, CDR1 SGHDN and CDR2 FVKESK. The CDR3 runs to 11 residues. The CDR3 DNA follows: TGTGCCAGCAGCCAGGCCTACGAGCAGTACTTC. It encodes CASSQAYEQYF. Combining the CDR3 with reference TRBV14 and TRBJ2-7 gives the whole variable domain EAGVTQFPSHSVIEKGQTVTLRCDPISGHDNLYWYRRVMGKEIKFLLHFVKESKQDESGMPNNRFLAERTGGTYSTLKVQPAELEDSGVYFCASSQAYEQYFGPGTRLTVT.

This chain connects TRBV19 to TRBJ2-5; D might be TRBD2 (5 bases). V lost 6 bases, J lost 5 bases, and 16 bases lay in between. Germline CDR1 and CDR2: LNHDA and SQIVND (reference sequence). CDR3 length: 14 amino acids. The CDR3 loop reads CASSTNLPGETQYF. The CDR3 DNA reads TGTGCCAGTAGCACGAATCTTCCGGGGGAGACCCAGTACTTC.

The V and J genes are TRBV30 and TRBJ2-2; 7 bases match TRBD1. The length of the CDR3 is 13 residues. Germline CDR1 is GTSNPN and CDR2 is SVGIG (reference sequence). V shed 2 bases, J shed 8 bases, and the junction held 5 bases outside the gene matches. CDR3 sequence reads: CAWSPQQGGELFF. The DNA for the CDR3 is TGTGCCTGGAGTCCCCAACAGGGGGGGGAGCTGTTTTTT.

The chain links TRBV28 to TRBJ1-1; tentatively, D is TRBD1 (5 bases). The ends were cut back, 4 bases at V and 1 base at J, with 16 bases in the middle. CDR1 is MDHEN and CDR2 is SYDVKM in the germline V gene. The length of the CDR3 is 16 residues. The CDR3 protein is CASSSIREGSNTEAFF. The CDR3, as DNA: TGTGCCAGCAGTTCGATCAGGGAGGGGTCGAACACTGAAGCTTTCTTT.

Worth noting for this clone: The same CDR3 can be traced to other DNA sequences in this sample. The chain has TRBV29-1 and TRBJ2-3; 9 positions match TRBD2. The germline V gene encodes CDR1 SQVTM and CDR2 ANQGSEA. The CDR3 is made up of 13 amino acids. V trimming: 4 bases; J trimming: 4 bases; junction bases outside the gene matches: 3. The DNA for the CDR3 is TGCAGCGTTGGCGGGAGGGCGTCAGATACGCAGTATTTT. Amino acid sequence: CSVGGRASDTQYF.

In DNA, the CDR3 is TGCGCCAGCAGCTTGGACCAGGGGTACGGGAATGAGCAGTTCTTC. The encoded protein is CASSLDQGYGNEQFF. The V gene is TRBV5-1, the J gene TRBJ2-1; possible D gene TRBD1, 6 bases. Germline lookup yields CDR1 SGHRS and CDR2 YFSETQ. The CDR3 length is 15 residues. V gave up 0 bases and J gave up 7 bases, with 14 bases separating them.

This chain links TRBV7-9 with TRBJ2-1; possible D gene TRBD2, 6 bases. The V end was cut by 4 bases, the J end by 7 bases, with 17 bases between. This CDR3 has 15 amino acids. Germline V gene data show CDR1 as SEHNR and CDR2 as FQNEAQ (reference sequence). Here the CDR3 reads CASSSRGVRGNEQFF. Written as DNA, the CDR3 is TGTGCCAGCAGCTCGCGGGGAGTTCGGGGAAATGAGCAGTTCTTC.

This sequence joins TRBV6-1 and TRBJ1-1; D unresolved. The CDR3 consists of 14 residues. CDR1 and CDR2 from the germline V gene are MNHNS and SASEGT. Trimming pared 6 bases from V and 12 bases from J, leaving 23 bases between. The CDR3 region has the DNA TGTGCCAGCAGCGAACCTTCGATCAGCGTCGAAACTTTCTTT. This codes for CASSEPSISVETFF.

As concerns this clone: One end of the junction is discordant with germline, which a read error may explain. The chain has TRBV29-1 and TRBJ2-7; 10 bases map to TRBD2. This CDR3 is built from 13 residues. Germline loops: CDR1 SQVTM, CDR2 ANQGSEA. CDR3 residues: CSGEVAGGYEQYF. The CDR3 nucleotides are TGCAGCGGTGAAGTAGCGGGAGGCTACGAGCAGTACTTC.

The CDR3 reads CASSQNQGAGGYTF. CDR3 coding DNA: TGTGCCAGCAGTCAGAATCAGGGGGCAGGGGGCTACACCTTC. The chain links TRBV27 to TRBJ1-2; 8 bases match TRBD1. The junction had 10 bases not matched to a gene; V was cut back by 5 bases and J by 8 bases. The germline V gene encodes CDR1 MNHEY and CDR2 SMNVEV (reference sequence). CDR3 length: 14 amino acids.